This T cell receptor beta chain emerged from a study of cytomegalovirus exposure and HLA in healthy donors. General study results and limits: TCR association rates varied by HLA locus in a later analysis, with DRB1 highest and HLA-C lowest.

Notes on this clone: The antigen remains unidentified.

Both 60 Vbeta primers and 13 Jbeta primers went into the PCR. TCRdb's table, derived via immunoSEQ multiplex PCR, lists solely in-frame clones and lacks some. The table includes about 160,000 clones, about 76% detected once. The receptor comes from a woman aged 40 to 50 in good health and CMV-seropositive. The sequenced sample was PBMCs.

Written as DNA, the CDR3 is TGTGCCGGGGATGGGGAAAGACAGGGGGCGGTCAACTATGGCTACACCTTC. Its protein product is CAGDGERQGAVNYGYTF. The V gene is TRBV5-3, the J gene TRBJ1-2; 10 bases are a match to TRBD1. TRBV5-3 is flagged as an ORF with uncertain function. The CDR3 runs to 17 residues. V gave up 10 bases and J gave up 2 bases; unmatched junction bases: 17.